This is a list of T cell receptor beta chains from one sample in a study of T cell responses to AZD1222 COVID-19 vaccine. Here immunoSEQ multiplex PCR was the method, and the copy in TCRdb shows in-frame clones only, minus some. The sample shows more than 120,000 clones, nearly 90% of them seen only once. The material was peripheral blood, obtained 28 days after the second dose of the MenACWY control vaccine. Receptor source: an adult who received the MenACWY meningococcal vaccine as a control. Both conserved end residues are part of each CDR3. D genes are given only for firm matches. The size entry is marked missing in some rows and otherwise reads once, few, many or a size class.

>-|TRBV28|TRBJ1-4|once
CASFDSRRAQLFF
TGTGCCAGCTTTGACAGCCGACGGGCGCAACTGTTTTTT
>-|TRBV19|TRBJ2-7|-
CASSGGLSYEQYF
TGTGCCAGTAGCGGCGGGCTCTCCTACGAGCAGTACTTC
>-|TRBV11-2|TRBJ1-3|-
CASSLFYANTIYF
TGTGCCAGCAGCTTATTTTACGCAAACACCATATATTTT
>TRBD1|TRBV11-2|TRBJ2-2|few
CASSLDRGSGELFF
TGTGCCAGCAGCTTGGACAGGGGGTCCGGGGAGCTGTTTTTT
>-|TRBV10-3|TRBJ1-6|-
CAISERVNSYNSPLHF
TGTGCCATCAGTGAGAGGGTAAACTCCTATAATTCACCCCTCCACTTT
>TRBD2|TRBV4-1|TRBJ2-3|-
CASSQGLGGGTDTQYF
TGCGCCAGCAGCCAAGGCCTCGGGGGGGGGACAGATACGCAGTATTTT
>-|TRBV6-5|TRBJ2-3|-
CASSYYGGETDTQYF
TGTGCCAGCAGTTACTACGGGGGCGAGACAGATACGCAGTATTTT
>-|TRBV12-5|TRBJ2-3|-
CASGPGGHLSTDTQYF
TGTGCTAGTGGTCCGGGCGGCCACTTAAGCACAGATACGCAGTATTTT
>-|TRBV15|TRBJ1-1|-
CATSRQTGATEAFF
TGTGCCACCAGCAGACAGACGGGAGCCACTGAAGCTTTCTTT
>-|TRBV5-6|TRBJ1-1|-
CASSLGPILGNTEAFF
TGTGCCAGCAGCTTGGGGCCGATCTTGGGGAACACTGAAGCTTTCTTT
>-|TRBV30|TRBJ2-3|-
CACRGQRGTDTQYF
TGTGCCTGTAGAGGACAGCGAGGCACAGATACGCAGTATTTT
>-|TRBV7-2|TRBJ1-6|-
CASSLDSDSPLHF
TGTGCCAGCAGCTTAGACAGCGATTCACCCCTCCACTTT
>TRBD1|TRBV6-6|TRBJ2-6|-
CASQEQGAGANVLTF
TGTGCCAGCCAAGAACAGGGGGCCGGGGCCAACGTCCTGACTTTC
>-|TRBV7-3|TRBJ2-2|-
CASSLGTGTGELFF
TGTGCCAGCAGCCTTGGGACTGGAACCGGGGAGCTGTTTTTT
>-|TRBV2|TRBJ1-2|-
CASITQPNYGYTF
TGTGCCAGTATAACACAGCCGAACTATGGCTACACCTTC
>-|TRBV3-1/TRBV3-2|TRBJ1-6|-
CASSQAGSPLHF
TGTGCCAGCAGCCAAGCGGGGTCACCCCTCCACTTT
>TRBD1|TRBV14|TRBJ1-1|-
CASSQDWTGGFTEAFF
TGTGCCAGCAGCCAAGACTGGACAGGGGGGTTCACTGAAGCTTTCTTT
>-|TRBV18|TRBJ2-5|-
CASSPPFQETQYF
TGTGCCAGCTCACCACCTTTCCAAGAGACCCAGTACTTC
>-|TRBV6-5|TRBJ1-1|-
CASSKSTTEAFF
TGTGCCAGCAGCAAATCTACGACTGAAGCTTTCTTT
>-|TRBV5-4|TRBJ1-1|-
CASSLGGRNTEAFF
TGTGCCAGCAGCTTGGGGGGACGGAACACTGAAGCTTTCTTT
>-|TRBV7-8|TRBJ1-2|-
CASSLGPRDGYTF
TGTGCCAGCAGCTTAGGACCACGGGATGGCTACACCTTC
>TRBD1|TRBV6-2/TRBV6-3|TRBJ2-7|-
CASSYSIPMGQHRSYEQYF
TGTGCCAGCAGTTACTCCATCCCAATGGGACAGCACCGCTCCTACGAGCAGTACTTC
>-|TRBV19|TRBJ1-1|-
CASSIATDTKGGEDTEAFF
TGTGCCAGTAGTATAGCCACTGACACCAAAGGGGGGGAAGACACTGAAGCTTTCTTT
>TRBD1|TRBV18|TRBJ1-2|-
CASSPNQGDYGYTF
TGTGCCAGCTCACCGAACCAGGGGGACTATGGCTACACCTTC
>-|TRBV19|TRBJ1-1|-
CATAIEGMNTEAFF
TGTGCCACCGCAATTGAGGGGATGAACACTGAAGCTTTCTTT
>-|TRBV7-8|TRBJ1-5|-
CASSLVVRGNQPQHF
TGTGCCAGCAGCTTAGTCGTAAGGGGAAATCAGCCCCAGCATTTT
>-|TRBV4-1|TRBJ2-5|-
CASSQEGTQYF
TGCGCCAGCAGCCAAGAGGGCACCCAGTACTTC
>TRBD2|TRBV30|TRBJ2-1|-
CAWSEGLAVGEQFF
TGTGCCTGGAGCGAGGGACTAGCAGTCGGTGAGCAGTTCTTC
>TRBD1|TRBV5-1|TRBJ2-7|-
CASSLDRGTEQYF
TGCGCCAGCAGCTTAGACAGGGGAACCGAGCAGTACTTC
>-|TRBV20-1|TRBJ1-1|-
CSASRDTDEAFF
TGCAGTGCTAGTAGGGACACGGATGAAGCTTTCTTT
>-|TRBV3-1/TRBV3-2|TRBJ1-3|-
CASSPQTSGNTIYF
TGTGCCAGCAGCCCGCAGACTTCTGGAAACACCATATATTTT